The next 22 T cell receptor beta chains were all read from a single sample in a study of cytomegalovirus exposure and HLA in healthy donors. The PCR ran on 60 Vbeta and 13 Jbeta primers. Only in-frame clones appear in the TCRdb table, and some are missing; sequencing was by immunoSEQ multiplex PCR. Here the sample spans 100,000 to 120,000 clones, roughly three quarters being singletons. The sequencing sample was made of PBMCs. These receptors all come from a man aged 40-49 years in good health and CMV-seronegative.

This rearrangement joins TRBV6-6 to TRBJ2-1; 7 bases are a match to TRBD2. Trimming took 4 bases from V and 0 from J; bases not matched to a gene: 3. Per germline, CDR1 MNHNY and CDR2 SVGAGI (reference sequence). This CDR3 spans 15 amino acids. The CDR3 DNA reads TGTGCCAGCAGTTCCCGGGGGGTCTCCTACAATGAGCAGTTCTTC. Its translation: CASSSRGVSYNEQFF.

The rearrangement joins TRBV25-1 to TRBJ2-3; D is undetermined. The V gene lost 6 bases and the J gene lost 0 bases, with 10 bases spanning the gap. The CDR3 extends over 14 amino acids. Germline V gives CDR1 MGHDK, CDR2 SYGVNS. The CDR3 DNA sequence: TGTGCCAGCAGAGACTCGTCGAGCACAGATACGCAGTATTTT. Protein sequence: CASRDSSSTDTQYF.

The CDR3 DNA reads TGCGCCGGTCCTAGGGGGCATAGCCAGTGCCGAAGCCTCTACGAGCAGTACTTC. Translation: CAGPRGHSQCRSLYEQYF. V is TRBV5-1 and J is TRBJ2-7, with 7 bases matching TRBD1. Trimming at V came to 10 bases and at J to 3 bases, leaving 25 bases not matched to a gene. CDR3 length: 18 amino acids. CDR1 is SGHRS and CDR2 is YFSETQ in the germline V gene.

CDR3 DNA: TGTGCCAGAAGCCGCCCCCTACAGCCGAACTATGGCTACACCTTC. Protein sequence: CARSRPLQPNYGYTF. The chain employs TRBV5-3 and TRBJ1-2; no definite D call. TRBV5-3 is an ORF; its function is uncertain. The CDR3 is 15 amino acids. Trimming cost V 4 bases and J 2 bases, with 15 bases left between them.

The chain is built from TRBV12-5 and TRBJ2-3; tentative D call: TRBD1 (7 bases). V was pared by 1 base and J by 3 bases, with 8 bases between. Germline V gene sequence: CDR1 LGHNT, CDR2 FRNRAP. CDR3 length: 14 residues. Here the CDR3 DNA reads TGTGCTAGTGGTTTGGCAGGGGGGACAGATACGCAGTATTTT. Amino acid sequence: CASGLAGGTDTQYF.

The V gene is TRBV28, the J gene TRBJ2-5; TRBD1 is a possible D gene (8 bases). V was cut by 3 bases and J by 7 bases, with 18 bases left in between. The CDR3 covers 15 residues. Germline lookup yields CDR1 MDHEN and CDR2 SYDVKM. The CDR3 bases are TGTGCCAGCAGTTTTAGGACAGGGTCGGGGGGGACCCAGTACTTC. Protein product: CASSFRTGSGGTQYF. Together with reference TRBV28 and TRBJ2-5, the CDR3 gives the full variable domain: DVKVTQSSRYLVKRTGEKVFLECVQDMDHENMFWYRQDPGLGLRLIYFSYDVKMKEKGDIPEGYSVSREKKERFSLILESASTNQTSMYLCASSFRTGSGGTQYFGPGTRLLVL.

The rearrangement uses TRBV7-9 and TRBJ1-5, with D perhaps TRBD1 (5 bases). V lost 2 bases to trimming and J lost 5 bases, with 10 bases between them. CDR3 length equals 14 residues. From germline, CDR1 is SEHNR and CDR2 FQNEAQ (reference sequence). The CDR3 reads CASSLLGGDQPQHF. Here the CDR3 DNA reads TGTGCCAGCAGCTTACTTGGGGGGGATCAGCCCCAGCATTTT.

The chain couples TRBV19 to TRBJ2-3; the D gene is possibly TRBD2 (5 bases). Trimming stripped 7 bases from V and 6 bases from J, with 14 bases between. Looked up from germline, CDR1 is LNHDA and CDR2 is SQIVND (reference sequence). The CDR3 contains 13 residues. The CDR3 coding sequence is TGTGCCAGTACGTGGGAGAATAGCGATACGCAGTATTTT. As protein: CASTWENSDTQYF.

This clone came up a few times. The chain couples TRBV14 to TRBJ1-4; 10 nucleotides align to TRBD1. CDR1 and CDR2 (germline): SGHDN, FVKESK. Trimming took 4 bases from V and 3 from J; bases not matched to a gene: 2. This CDR3 region has 15 residues. DNA for the CDR3: TGTGCCAGCAGCCGACAGGGGGCGGCTAATGAAAAACTGTTTTTT. Its protein is CASSRQGAANEKLFF. Combining the CDR3 with reference TRBV14 and TRBJ1-4 gives the whole variable domain EAGVTQFPSHSVIEKGQTVTLRCDPISGHDNLYWYRRVMGKEIKFLLHFVKESKQDESGMPNNRFLAERTGGTYSTLKVQPAELEDSGVYFCASSRQGAANEKLFFGSGTQLSVL.

V usage is TRBV18 and J usage is TRBJ2-7; TRBD2 agrees at 7 bases. Germline-derived CDR1 and CDR2 are KGHSH and LQKENI. V trimming: 3 bases; J trimming: 2 bases; junction bases outside the gene matches: 1. CDR3 length: 13 residues. CDR3 nucleotides: TGTGCCAGCTCACCCGGGACTACCTACGAGCAGTACTTC. It is translated as CASSPGTTYEQYF.

There are a few counts of this clone. The chain combines TRBV7-2 with TRBJ2-7; no reliable D call. CDR1 is SGHTA, CDR2 FQGNSA, per germline. V was cut by 5 bases and J by 2 bases, with 16 bases left in between. This CDR3 is built from 15 residues. The CDR3 here is CASSPQRPATYEQYF. CDR3 DNA sequence: TGTGCCAGCAGCCCCCAGCGCCCAGCCACCTACGAGCAGTACTTC.

This clone was found a few times. The chain links TRBV6-1 to TRBJ2-7, with 10 bases lining up with TRBD1. V gave up 6 bases and J gave up 4 bases; unmatched junction bases: 9. This CDR3 is built from 15 residues. Germline V gene sequence: CDR1 MNHNS, CDR2 SASEGT. The CDR3 loop reads CASSHSGTGVYEQYF. CDR3 nucleotides: TGTGCCAGCAGCCACTCCGGGACAGGGGTTTACGAGCAGTACTTC.

There are a few counts of this clone. The V gene is TRBV7-9, the J gene TRBJ1-4; D not certain. CDR3 length: 13 residues. The V end lost 0 bases, the J end lost 8 bases, and 7 bases lay between the germline ends. The germline gives CDR1 SEHNR, CDR2 FQNEAQ (reference sequence). The CDR3 protein is CASSLAEGEKLFF. In DNA form, the CDR3 reads TGTGCCAGCAGCTTAGCCGAGGGAGAAAAACTGTTTTTT.

This chain joins TRBV10-3 and TRBJ1-2; 7 nucleotides line up with TRBD1. This CDR3 spans 15 amino acids. Trimming removed 3 bases from V and 6 bases from J; junction bases left unmatched: 10. Germline lookup yields CDR1 ENHRY and CDR2 SYGVKD. CDR3 residues: CAISDSGRGADGYTF. DNA for the CDR3: TGTGCCATCAGTGATAGTGGCAGGGGGGCGGATGGCTACACCTTC.

This clone was found a few times. This chain uses TRBV4-1 with TRBJ2-4; perhaps TRBD1 as D (6 bases). V gave up 4 bases and J gave up 2 bases, with 18 bases separating them. Germline-derived CDR1 and CDR2 are MGHRA and YSYEKL. The CDR3 extends over 17 amino acids. CDR3 in amino acids: CASSPQAGVGTKNIQYF. Written as DNA, the CDR3 is TGCGCCAGCAGCCCTCAGGCAGGGGTCGGAACCAAAAACATTCAGTACTTC.

The gene calls are TRBV4-1 and TRBJ1-3, with D uncertain. Per germline, CDR1 MGHRA and CDR2 YSYEKL. Trimming shortened V by 2 bases and J by 0 bases, and 14 bases separated the two germline ends. CDR3 length: 17 amino acids. CDR3 sequence: CASSQPGIYHSGNTIYF. The DNA of the CDR3 is TGCGCCAGCAGCCAACCCGGGATATATCACTCTGGAAACACCATATATTTT.

DNA for the CDR3: TGCAGTGCGGCGACTAGCTCCGAGCAGTACTTC. Protein product: CSAATSSEQYF. The rearrangement joins TRBV20-1 to TRBJ2-7; 7 bases are a match to TRBD2. V lost 6 bases and J lost 6; bases outside the gene matches: 5. Germline loops: CDR1 DFQATT, CDR2 SNEGSKA (reference sequence). The CDR3 length is 11 residues.

J is TRBJ2-7 and V is TRBV27; TRBD1 aligns across 7 bases. The germline V gene has CDR1 MNHEY and CDR2 SMNVEV (reference sequence). The CDR3 is made up of 13 amino acids. The trim removed 4 bases at V and 4 bases at J, leaving 4 bases unmatched. CDR3 region: CASSSRQGYEQYF. CDR3 nucleotides: TGTGCCAGCAGTTCAAGACAGGGTTACGAGCAGTACTTC.

The chain joins TRBV6-4 to TRBJ1-1; TRBD1 agrees at 8 bases. Germline values: CDR1 MRHNA, CDR2 SNTAGT. V lost 0 bases and J lost 4; bases outside the gene matches: 7. The CDR3 consists of 16 residues. CDR3 region: CASSDSPGQAITEAFF. In DNA form, the CDR3 reads TGTGCCAGCAGTGACTCCCCGGGACAGGCAATCACTGAAGCTTTCTTT.

The genes are TRBV27 and TRBJ1-3; possibly TRBD1 for D (6 bases). Trimming cost V 5 bases and J 0 bases, with 11 bases left between them. Germline CDR1 and CDR2: MNHEY and SMNVEV (reference sequence). The CDR3 is made up of 15 amino acids. CDR3 loop: CASSQNRDSGNTIYF. CDR3 DNA sequence: TGTGCCAGCAGTCAAAACAGGGACTCTGGAAACACCATATATTTT.

The rearrangement joins TRBV9 to TRBJ2-7; 7 positions agree with TRBD1. CDR3 size: 14 residues. The trim removed 4 bases at V and 6 bases at J, leaving 10 bases unmatched. Per the germline V gene, CDR1 is SGDLS and CDR2 is YYNGEE. The CDR3 loop is CASSSGTAPLEQYF. DNA of the CDR3: TGTGCCAGCAGCTCCGGGACAGCCCCGCTCGAGCAGTACTTC.

The chain recombines TRBV10-3 with TRBJ1-2; 7 positions match TRBD1. Germline values: CDR1 ENHRY, CDR2 SYGVKD. With V trimmed by 6 bases and J by 4 bases, 11 bases remained unmatched. The CDR3 length is 15 residues. CDR3 region: CAISQGVGATYGYTF. The CDR3 region has the DNA TGTGCCATCAGCCAGGGGGTGGGGGCTACCTATGGCTACACCTTC.